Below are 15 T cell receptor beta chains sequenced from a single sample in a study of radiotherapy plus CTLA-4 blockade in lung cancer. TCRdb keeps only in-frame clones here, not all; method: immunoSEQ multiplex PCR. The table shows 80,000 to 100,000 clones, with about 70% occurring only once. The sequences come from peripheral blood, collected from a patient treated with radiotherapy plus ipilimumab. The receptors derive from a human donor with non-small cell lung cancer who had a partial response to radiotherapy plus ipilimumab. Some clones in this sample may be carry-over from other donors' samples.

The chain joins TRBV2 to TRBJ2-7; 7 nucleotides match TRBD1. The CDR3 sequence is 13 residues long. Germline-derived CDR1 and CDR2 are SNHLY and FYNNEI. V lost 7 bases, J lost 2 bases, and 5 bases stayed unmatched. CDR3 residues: CASTRDSTYEQYF. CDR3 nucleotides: TGTGCCAGCACGAGGGACAGCACCTACGAGCAGTACTTC.

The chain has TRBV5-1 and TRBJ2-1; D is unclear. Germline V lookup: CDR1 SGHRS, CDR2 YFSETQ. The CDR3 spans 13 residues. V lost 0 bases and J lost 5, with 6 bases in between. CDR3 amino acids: CASSLGPNNEQFF. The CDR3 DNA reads TGCGCCAGCAGCTTGGGGCCCAACAATGAGCAGTTCTTC.

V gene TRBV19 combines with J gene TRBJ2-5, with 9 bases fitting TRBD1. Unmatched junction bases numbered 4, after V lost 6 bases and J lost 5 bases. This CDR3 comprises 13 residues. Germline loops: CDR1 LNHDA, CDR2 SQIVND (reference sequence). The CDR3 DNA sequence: TGTGCCAGTAGGGACAGGGGTGTGGAGACCCAGTACTTC. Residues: CASRDRGVETQYF.

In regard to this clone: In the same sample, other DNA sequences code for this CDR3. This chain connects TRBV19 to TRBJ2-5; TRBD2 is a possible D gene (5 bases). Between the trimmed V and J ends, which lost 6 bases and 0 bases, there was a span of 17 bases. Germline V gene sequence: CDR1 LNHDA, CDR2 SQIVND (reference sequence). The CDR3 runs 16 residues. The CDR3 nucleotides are TGTGCCAGTAGGGTTCAAGGGCGGGCCCACCAAGAGACCCAGTACTTC. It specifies CASRVQGRAHQETQYF.

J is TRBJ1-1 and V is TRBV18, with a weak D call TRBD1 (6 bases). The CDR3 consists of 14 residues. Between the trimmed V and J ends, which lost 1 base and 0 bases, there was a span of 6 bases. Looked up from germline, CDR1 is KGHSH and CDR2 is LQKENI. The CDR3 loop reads CASSPQGVNTEAFF. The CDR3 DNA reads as TGTGCCAGCTCACCACAGGGGGTGAACACTGAAGCTTTCTTT.

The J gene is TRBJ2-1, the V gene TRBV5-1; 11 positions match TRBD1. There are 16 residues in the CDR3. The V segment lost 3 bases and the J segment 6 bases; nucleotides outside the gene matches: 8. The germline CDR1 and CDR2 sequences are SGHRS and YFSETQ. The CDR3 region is CASSSGQGVSCNEQFF. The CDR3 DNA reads TGCGCCAGCAGCTCGGGACAGGGGGTCTCATGCAATGAGCAGTTCTTC.

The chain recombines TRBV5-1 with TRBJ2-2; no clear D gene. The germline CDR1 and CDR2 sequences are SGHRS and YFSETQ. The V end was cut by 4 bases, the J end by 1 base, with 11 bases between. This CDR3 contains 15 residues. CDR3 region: CASSIAVENTGELFF. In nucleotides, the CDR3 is TGCGCCAGCAGCATAGCCGTCGAGAACACCGGGGAGCTGTTTTTT.

CDR3 DNA: TGTGCCAGCAGCCAAGATTGGGACTCTACCGTCTACAATGAGCAGTTCTTC. This gives the protein CASSQDWDSTVYNEQFF. The genes are TRBV4-2 and TRBJ2-1, with D possibly matching TRBD2 (6 bases). The CDR3 runs 17 residues. The V gene's germline CDR1 is LGHNA and CDR2 YNFKEQ. Deletions cut 0 bases from V and 3 bases from J, with 15 bases between.

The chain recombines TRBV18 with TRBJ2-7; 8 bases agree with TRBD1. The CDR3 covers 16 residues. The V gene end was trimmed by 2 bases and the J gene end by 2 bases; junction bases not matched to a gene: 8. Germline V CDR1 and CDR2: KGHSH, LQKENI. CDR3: CASSPSGGGQAYEQYF. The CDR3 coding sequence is TGTGCCAGCTCACCATCTGGTGGGGGACAGGCCTACGAGCAGTACTTC.

As DNA, the CDR3 is TGTGCCACTGACCGGGGGGTAGCGGGGACCAATGAGCAGTTCTTC. Translation: CATDRGVAGTNEQFF. V and J are TRBV10-3 and TRBJ2-1, with TRBD2 identical over 8 bases. J gave up 6 bases and V 10 bases, and 14 bases lay outside the gene matches. The CDR3 loop spans 15 amino acids. The germline V gene has CDR1 ENHRY and CDR2 SYGVKD.

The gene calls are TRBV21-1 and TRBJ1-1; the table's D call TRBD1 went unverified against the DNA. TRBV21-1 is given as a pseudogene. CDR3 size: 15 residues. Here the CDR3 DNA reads TGTGCCAGCAGCAAAGGTCAGGGTGTGGACACTGAAGCTTTCTTT. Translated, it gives CASSKGQGVDTEAFF.

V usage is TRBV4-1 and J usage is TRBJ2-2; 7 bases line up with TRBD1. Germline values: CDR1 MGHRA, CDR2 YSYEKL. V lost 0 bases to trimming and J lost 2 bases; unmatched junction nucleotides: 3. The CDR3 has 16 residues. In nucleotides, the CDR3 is TGCGCCAGCAGCCAAGAACAGGGGTCTAACACCGGGGAGCTGTTTTTT. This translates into CASSQEQGSNTGELFF.

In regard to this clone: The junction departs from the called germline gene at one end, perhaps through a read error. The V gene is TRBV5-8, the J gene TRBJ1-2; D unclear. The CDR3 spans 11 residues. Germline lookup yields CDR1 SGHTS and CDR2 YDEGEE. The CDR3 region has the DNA TGTGCCAGCAGCTTTTTAAATGGCTGCACCTTC. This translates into CASSFLNGCTF.

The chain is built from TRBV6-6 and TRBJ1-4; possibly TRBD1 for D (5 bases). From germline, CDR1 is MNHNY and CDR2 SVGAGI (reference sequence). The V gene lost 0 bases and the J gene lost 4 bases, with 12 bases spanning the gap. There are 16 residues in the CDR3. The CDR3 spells CASSYSGGRGNEKLFF. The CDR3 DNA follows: TGTGCCAGCAGTTACTCGGGGGGGAGGGGTAATGAAAAACTGTTTTTT.

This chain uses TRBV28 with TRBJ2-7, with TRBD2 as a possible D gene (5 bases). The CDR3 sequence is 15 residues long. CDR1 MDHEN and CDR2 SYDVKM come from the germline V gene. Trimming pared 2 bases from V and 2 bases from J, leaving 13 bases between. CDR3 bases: TGTGCCAGCAGTTTAAGTGCGGGCGTTGCCTACGAGCAGTACTTC. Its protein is CASSLSAGVAYEQYF.